A selection of T cell receptor beta chains follows, all from one sample in a study of blood T cell repertoires in COVID-19. Assay used: immunoSEQ multiplex PCR; TCRdb lists only in-frame clones, some missing. The table lists fewer than 500,000 clones, around 89% of them singletons. The sequencing input was PBMCs or T cells enriched from blood (not recorded which). Receptors were obtained from a young man who had recovered from COVID-19. Each CDR3 is given with its conserved first and last residue. The order of the fields is J gene, clone size, D gene, V gene, CDR3 protein, CDR3 DNA. The D gene is left open where the match is weak. For some rows the clone size is stated as once, few or many, or as a class when expanded; others skip it.

>TRBJ2-2|NA|NA|TRBV3-1/TRBV3-2
CASSQGLKNTGELFF
TGTGCCAGCAGCCAAGGACTAAAGAACACCGGGGAGCTGTTTTTT
>TRBJ2-2|once|NA|TRBV4-1
CASSPAPGTGELFF
TGCGCCAGCAGCCCGGCGCCGGGCACCGGGGAGCTGTTTTTT
>TRBJ2-7|NA|TRBD2|TRBV6-1
CASSEGLAGGPYEQYF
TGTGCCAGCAGTGAGGGACTAGCGGGAGGGCCTTACGAGCAGTACTTC
>TRBJ1-1|NA|TRBD1|TRBV28
CATRGQGVNTEAFF
TGTGCCACTCGAGGACAGGGTGTGAACACTGAAGCTTTCTTT
>TRBJ2-5|NA|NA|TRBV27
CASSLGPGAETQYF
TGTGCCAGCAGTTTAGGGCCAGGGGCGGAGACCCAGTACTTC
>TRBJ2-1|NA|NA|TRBV28
CASRRDSSSYNEQFF
TGTGCCAGCAGGAGGGACTCCAGCTCCTACAATGAGCAGTTCTTC
>TRBJ1-1|NA|TRBD1|TRBV30
CACTRQGGTEAFF
TGTGCCTGTACAAGACAGGGTGGGACTGAAGCTTTCTTT
>TRBJ2-1|NA|NA|TRBV3-1/TRBV3-2
CASSQLLLTRGSYNEQFF
TGTGCCAGCAGCCAATTACTCTTAACGAGGGGGTCCTACAATGAGCAGTTCTTC
>TRBJ1-1|NA|NA|TRBV5-5
CASSLGTNTEAFF
TGTGCCAGCAGCTTGGGTACAAACACTGAAGCTTTCTTT
>TRBJ2-7|NA|NA|TRBV20-1
CSASADYTYEQYF
TGCAGTGCTAGTGCCGACTATACCTACGAGCAGTACTTC
>TRBJ2-2|NA|TRBD1|TRBV11-3
CASSLGPDRAVTGELFF
TGTGCCAGCAGCTTAGGCCCAGACAGGGCAGTCACCGGGGAGCTGTTTTTT
>TRBJ2-2|NA|NA|TRBV19
CASSRAGELFF
TGTGCCAGTAGTCGGGCCGGGGAGCTGTTTTTT
>TRBJ2-3|NA|TRBD1|TRBV6-4
CASTPREDRAKSTDTQYF
TGTGCCAGCACCCCGAGAGAAGACAGGGCAAAGAGCACAGATACGCAGTATTTT
>TRBJ1-4|NA|NA|TRBV18
CASSPNTGIGEKLFF
TGTGCCAGCTCACCTAACACAGGGATTGGTGAAAAACTGTTTTTT
>TRBJ1-4|once|NA|TRBV28
CASSLLTPGAPLGEKLFF
TGTGCCAGCAGTTTACTTACCCCAGGGGCGCCTTTGGGCGAAAAACTGTTTTTT
>TRBJ2-7|NA|NA|TRBV5-1
CASSLVGRGPEQYF
TGCGCCAGCAGCTTGGTGGGCAGGGGACCCGAGCAGTACTTC
>TRBJ2-3|NA|TRBD1|TRBV28
CASSSDTGVGSTDTQYF
TGTGCCAGCAGTTCTGATACAGGGGTTGGGTCGACAGATACGCAGTATTTT
>TRBJ2-7|NA|NA|TRBV9
CASSVGGRGDEQYF
TGTGCCAGCAGCGTTGGGGGGAGAGGCGACGAGCAGTACTTC
>TRBJ1-1|NA|NA|TRBV9
CASSYSKHMNTEAFF
TGTGCCAGCAGCTATAGCAAACACATGAACACTGAAGCTTTCTTT
>TRBJ1-1|NA|NA|TRBV18
CASSPPGHLAGMNTEAFF
TGTGCCAGCTCACCACCGGGACATCTTGCTGGTATGAACACTGAAGCTTTCTTT
>TRBJ1-5|NA|TRBD1|TRBV7-9
CASSSDRDGNQPQHF
TGTGCCAGCAGCAGCGACAGGGACGGCAATCAGCCCCAGCATTTT
>TRBJ1-2|NA|NA|TRBV27
CASSRDRGGGYTF
TGTGCCAGCAGCCGGGACCGGGGAGGTGGCTACACCTTC
>TRBJ1-1|NA|NA|TRBV9
CASSPRTRMNTEAFF
TGTGCCAGCAGCCCACGGACACGCATGAACACTGAAGCTTTCTTT